The sequence of this T cell receptor beta chain was determined in a study of shared T cell receptors in the human thymus. Sequencing used immunoSEQ multiplex PCR; TCRdb keeps in-frame clones, though not all of them. The profile shows hundreds of thousands of clones, around three quarters of them singletons. The V gene's germline CDR1 is LNHNV and CDR2 YYDKDF (reference sequence). The CDR3 sequence is 16 residues long. V trimming: 5 bases; J trimming: 4 bases; junction bases outside the gene matches: 13. This sample was also put to use in a study of human thymus T cells. That source notes: Resected material from corrective heart surgery provided the thymus tissue analysed. Unrelated individuals were reported by related research to share highly overlapping thymic repertoires.

The receptor was derived from a boy under two years old with a congenital heart defect. Sequenced material: thymocytes. The V and J genes are TRBV15 and TRBJ2-7; 8 bases are shared with TRBD2. The CDR3: CATSGSNSGKGYEQYF. The CDR3 DNA is TGTGCCACCAGCGGATCGAATAGCGGGAAGGGGTACGAGCAGTACTTC.